The 11 T cell receptor beta chains presented below share a single source sample, sequenced in a study of T cells expressing NK-cell markers. TCRdb re-called the 5' RACE reads and gives one entry per CDR3 protein, without DNA. Here the sample table reports some 410,000 distinct CDR3 sequences. The sample was blood T cells: a sorted CD56 or NKG2C T cell subset, CD4+ or CD8+ T cells, or bulk PBMC T cells (not recorded which). The receptors were sampled from a woman between 18 and 70 years old in good health.

CDR3 loop: CASSPPTGTVAYEQYF. This sequence joins TRBV23-1 and TRBJ2-7; TCRdb outputs TRBD1, but without DNA this stays unchecked. TRBV23-1 is treated as an ORF (open reading frame) with a function not yet certain. The CDR3 consists of 16 residues.

This rearrangement joins TRBV28 to TRBJ1-1; as DNA is missing, the TRBD1 call by TCRdb cannot be tested. The germline V gene has CDR1 MDHEN and CDR2 SYDVKM. The CDR3 extends over 14 amino acids. CDR3 sequence: CASSPTSWGTEAFF.

This chain links TRBV20-1 with TRBJ1-6. The germline CDR1 and CDR2 sequences are DFQATT and SNEGSKA (reference sequence). The length of the CDR3 is 16 residues. The CDR3 loop reads CSAAAPGHGRYSPLHF.

The chain recombines TRBV5-6 with TRBJ2-1. The CDR3 runs 16 residues. Germline CDR1 and CDR2: SGHDT and YYEEEE. CDR3 protein: CASSLVSGENLDEQFF.

The chain links TRBV6-1 to TRBJ2-3; absent DNA, TCRdb's TRBD1 call cannot be checked. The CDR3 totals 15 residues. Germline CDR1 MNHNS, CDR2 SASEGT. The chain's CDR3 is CASISVGQYTDTQYF.

J is TRBJ2-5 and V is TRBV28; TCRdb lists TRBD2, though no DNA is available to test this call. Per the germline V gene, CDR1 is MDHEN and CDR2 is SYDVKM. CDR3 length equals 15 residues. The CDR3 loop is CASSLGAALQETQYF. The full variable domain, completed using reference TRBV28 and TRBJ2-5, is DVKVTQSSRYLVKRTGEKVFLECVQDMDHENMFWYRQDPGLGLRLIYFSYDVKMKEKGDIPEGYSVSREKKERFSLILESASTNQTSMYLCASSLGAALQETQYFGPGTRLLVL.

The chain has TRBV20-1 and TRBJ2-4; the TCRdb call, TRBD2, lacks DNA for checking. CDR1 and CDR2 from the germline V gene are DFQATT and SNEGSKA (reference sequence). The CDR3 is 15 amino acids. This chain's CDR3 is CSARVEGIAKNIQYF.

The V gene is TRBV12-3 or TRBV12-4, the J gene TRBJ1-1; TCRdb reports TRBD1, a call that lacks DNA to check it against. The CDR3 is 14 residues long. The CDR3 sequence is CASSYRGKNTEAFF.

This sequence joins TRBV20-1 and TRBJ1-1. The length of the CDR3 is 12 residues. CDR1 and CDR2 from the germline V gene are DFQATT and SNEGSKA (reference sequence). CDR3: CSAREVNTEAFF.

The genes are TRBV12-3 or TRBV12-4 and TRBJ2-1; checking the TCRdb D call of TRBD1 is not possible without DNA. The length of the CDR3 is 13 residues. The CDR3: CASNEPGGWEQFF.

This rearrangement joins TRBV7-8 to TRBJ2-1; TCRdb reports TRBD1, a call that lacks DNA to check it against. The CDR3 loop spans 15 amino acids. From germline, CDR1 is SGHVS and CDR2 FQNEAQ. The CDR3 is CASSPGRTVYNEQFF.